The rows below give T cell receptor beta chains drawn from one sample of a study of shared clonotypes between healthy human individuals. Data came from immunoSEQ multiplex PCR; TCRdb stores just in-frame clones and leaves some out. The repertoire holds roughly 570,000 clones, with roughly 98% as singletons. Sequenced sample: naive CD8+ T cells sorted from blood. The origin of the receptors is a man aged 25-45 years in good health. Both conserved end residues are part of each CDR3. The D gene is left open where the match is weak. Not all rows give a size; the values are once, few, many and, for expanded clones, a class.

>.|TRBV2|TRBJ1-2|.
CASVRTADQLF
TGTGCCAGCGTTCGCACAGCCGACCAACTCTTC
>.|TRBV5-1|TRBJ2-7|.
CASSFAPSYEQYF
TGCGCCAGCAGCTTTGCACCCTCCTACGAGCAGTACTTC
>.|TRBV28|TRBJ1-1|.
CASSLYKGANTEAFF
TGTGCCAGCAGTTTATACAAAGGCGCGAACACTGAAGCTTTCTTT
>.|TRBV27|TRBJ2-5|.
CASSLYFGAKETQYF
TGTGCCAGCAGTTTATATTTCGGTGCGAAAGAGACCCAGTACTTC
>.|TRBV9|TRBJ2-7|.
CASSVDAAYEQYF
TGTGCCAGCAGCGTAGACGCAGCTTACGAGCAGTACTTC
>.|TRBV7-9|TRBJ1-1|once
CASITTIDNIRGDTEAFF
TGTGCCAGCATCACCACTATCGACAATATTAGAGGGGACACTGAAGCTTTCTTT
>.|TRBV4-3|TRBJ2-7|.
CASSQERHGSYEQYF
TGCGCCAGCAGCCAAGAACGTCACGGCAGCTACGAGCAGTACTTC
>.|TRBV28|TRBJ1-2|.
CASNGRLTTTNYGYTF
TGTGCCAGCAACGGTCGCCTTACCACCACTAACTATGGCTACACCTTC
>TRBD1|TRBV27|TRBJ1-2|.
CASSRYRGDNYGYTF
TGTGCCAGCAGTCGCTACAGGGGAGATAACTATGGCTACACCTTC
>.|TRBV20-1|TRBJ2-1|.
CSAGPYNEQFF
TGCAGTGCGGGCCCATACAATGAGCAGTTCTTC
>TRBD2|TRBV10-2|TRBJ2-7|.
CASSDSERGYEQYF
TGCGCCAGCAGTGATTCGGAGCGGGGCTACGAGCAGTACTTC
>.|TRBV4-1|TRBJ2-2|.
CASSQELAGTGELFF
TGCGCCAGCAGCCAAGAACTAGCAGGCACCGGGGAGCTGTTTTTT
>TRBD1|TRBV6-5|TRBJ2-1|.
CVIGGQGSHEQFF
TGTGTGATAGGTGGACAGGGCAGTCATGAGCAGTTCTTC
>.|TRBV9|TRBJ1-1|.
CASSQGVWNTEAFF
TGTGCCAGCAGCCAGGGTGTTTGGAACACTGAAGCTTTCTTT
>TRBD1|TRBV5-1|TRBJ1-5|.
CASSLGPGGQPQHF
TGCGCCAGCAGCTTGGGGCCAGGGGGTCAGCCCCAGCATTTT